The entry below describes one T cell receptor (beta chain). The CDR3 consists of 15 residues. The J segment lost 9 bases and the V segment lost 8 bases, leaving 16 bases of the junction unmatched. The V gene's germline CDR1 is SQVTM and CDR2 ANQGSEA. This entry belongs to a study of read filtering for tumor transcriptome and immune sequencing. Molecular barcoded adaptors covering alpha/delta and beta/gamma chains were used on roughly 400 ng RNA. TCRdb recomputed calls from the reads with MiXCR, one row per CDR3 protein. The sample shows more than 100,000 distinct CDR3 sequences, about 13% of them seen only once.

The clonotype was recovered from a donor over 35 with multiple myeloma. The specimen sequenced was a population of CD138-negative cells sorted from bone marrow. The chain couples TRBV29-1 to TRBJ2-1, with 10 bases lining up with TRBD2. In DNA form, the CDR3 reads TGCAGCTCTGTGAGGGCTAGCGGGAGTATAGTTGAGCAGTTCTTC. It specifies CSSVRASGSIVEQFF.